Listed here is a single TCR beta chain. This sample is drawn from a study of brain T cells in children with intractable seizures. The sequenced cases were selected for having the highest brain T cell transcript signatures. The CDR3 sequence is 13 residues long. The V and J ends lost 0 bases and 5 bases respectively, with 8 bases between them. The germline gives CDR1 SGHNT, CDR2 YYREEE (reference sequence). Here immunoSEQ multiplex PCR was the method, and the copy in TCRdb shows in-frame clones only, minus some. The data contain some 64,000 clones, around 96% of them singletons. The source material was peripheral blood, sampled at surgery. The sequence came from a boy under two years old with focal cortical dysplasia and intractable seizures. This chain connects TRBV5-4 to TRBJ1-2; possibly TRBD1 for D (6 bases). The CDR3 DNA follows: TGTGCCAGCAGCTTGGGACAGGTGTATGGCTACACCTTC. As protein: CASSLGQVYGYTF.